This TCR beta chain was found in a study of blood T cells in healthy people across ages. On the study more broadly: Using template switching, researchers captured about one barcoded beta molecule for each two T cells.

This clonotype has ten or more counts. The germline gives CDR1 SGHAT, CDR2 FQNNGV. V was trimmed by 5 bases and J by 4 bases, leaving 7 bases between them. This CDR3 has 12 amino acids. Alongside a J-beta primer mix, a sample-barcoded 5' primer served in a second PCR lasting roughly 7 to 11 cycles. Every molecule of cDNA carried a tag from a template-switch adaptor with 12 random nucleotides. Each sample provided no less than 2.5 million CDR3-containing paired-end reads. TCRdb ran MiXCR on the 5' RACE reads and lists one entry per CDR3 protein. In the table there are about 810,000 distinct CDR3 sequences, about 36% of which are singletons.

Sequencing used blood. This receptor was obtained from a man younger than 30 in good health. The chain is built from TRBV11-2 and TRBJ2-3; no definite D call. The CDR3 spells CASSPTPDTQYF. The DNA for the CDR3 is TGTGCCAGCAGCCCCACCCCAGATACGCAGTATTTT.